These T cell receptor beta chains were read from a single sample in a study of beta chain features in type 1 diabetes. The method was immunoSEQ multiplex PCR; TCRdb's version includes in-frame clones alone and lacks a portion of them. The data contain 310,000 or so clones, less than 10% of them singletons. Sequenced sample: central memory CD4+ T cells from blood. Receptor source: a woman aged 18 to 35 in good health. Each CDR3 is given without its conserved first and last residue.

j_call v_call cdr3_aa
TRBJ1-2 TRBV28 ASGGFEGSGGYT
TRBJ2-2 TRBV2 ASTGGGLAGTGELF
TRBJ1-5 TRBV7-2 ASSPQGIGNQPQH
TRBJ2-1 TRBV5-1 ASNIGGPYLNEQF
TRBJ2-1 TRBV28 ASTPGLAYNEQF
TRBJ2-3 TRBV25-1 ASSDRTHTQY
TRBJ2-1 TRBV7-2 ASSPGPTGYNEQF
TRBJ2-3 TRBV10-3 AISPRLAGDTDTQY
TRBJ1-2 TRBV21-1 ASSRFPRGPFPYGYT
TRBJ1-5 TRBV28 ASSLVAGNQPQH
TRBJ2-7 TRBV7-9 ASSGEGSSGRAYEQY
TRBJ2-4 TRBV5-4 ASSSGLAKNIQY
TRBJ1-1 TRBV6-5 AITLNLDVNTEAF
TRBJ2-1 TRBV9 ASSQDYNEQF
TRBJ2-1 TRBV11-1 ASSFLPRGEQF
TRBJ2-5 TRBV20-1 SAPVAETQY
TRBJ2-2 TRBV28 ASSSMTSNTGELF
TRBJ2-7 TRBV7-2 ASSRDTSYEQY
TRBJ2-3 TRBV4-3 ASSQDPRDTQY
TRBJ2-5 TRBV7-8 ASSLVGVRETQY
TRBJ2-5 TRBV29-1 STDPTSGRWGETQY
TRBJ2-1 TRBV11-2 ASSSRLAGGMGEQF
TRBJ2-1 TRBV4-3 ASSSSGAGSSYNEQF
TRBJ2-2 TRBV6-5 ASSLDSDTGELF
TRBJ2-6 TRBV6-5 ASGRTGANVLT
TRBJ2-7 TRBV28 ASSFQVQGRED
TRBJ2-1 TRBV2 ASYDRGGGYNEQF
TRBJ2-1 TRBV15 ATSRAPSNEQF
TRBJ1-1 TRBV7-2 ASSRAWGDTEAF
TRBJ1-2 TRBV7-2 ASSLNRANYGYT
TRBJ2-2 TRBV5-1 ASSSGLTRTGELF
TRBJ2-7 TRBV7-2 ASSLVRGYEQY
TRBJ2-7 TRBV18 ASSPPGTSGYEQY
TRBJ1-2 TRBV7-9 ASSLQAP
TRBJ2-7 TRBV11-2 ASSQYGLEQY
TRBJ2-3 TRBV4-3 ASSQQPTGATQY
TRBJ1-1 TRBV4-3 ASSQTPGLEAF
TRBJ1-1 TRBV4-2 ASSHPGAVNTEAF
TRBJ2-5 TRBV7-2 ASSPTGGWAETQY
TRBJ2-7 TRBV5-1 ASSLRGLLASSLAGQY
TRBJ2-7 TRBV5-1 ASSGGSGYEQY
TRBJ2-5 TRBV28 ASSLWLATQY
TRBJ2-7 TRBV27 ASSIQPGQGREQY
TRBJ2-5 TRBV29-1 SAPLGQGTLETQY
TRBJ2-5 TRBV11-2 ASGRISGTETQY